The rows below give T cell receptor beta chains drawn from one sample of a study of T-cell reconstitution after alpha-beta-depleted transplantation in children. MiXCR, run by TCRdb on the PCR reads, gives a single entry per CDR3 protein. The sample comprises over 200,000 distinct CDR3 sequences, roughly 10% of which are singletons, and 5% to 7% rests with the top ten. This specimen was PBMCs from the stem cell graft donor, taken from the stem cell graft. These receptors all come from a human donor who donated a stem cell graft to a child with acute lymphoblastic leukemia. Both conserved end residues are part of each CDR3. A D gene is named only where the DNA matches it firmly. Some rows mark clone size as missing; the rest say once, few, many or name a class of expanded clone.

D gene: .; V gene: TRBV6-1; clone size: few; J gene: TRBJ1-6; CDR3 DNA: TGTGCCAGCAGGGAAGAGGTGACCGGGACTTTTAATTCACCCCTCCACTTT; CDR3 protein: CASREEVTGTFNSPLHF
D gene: TRBD1; V gene: TRBV5-4; clone size: .; J gene: TRBJ2-7; CDR3 DNA: TGTGCCAGCAAAGGGACAGGGGGCCACGAGCAGTACTTC; CDR3 protein: CASKGTGGHEQYF
D gene: TRBD2; V gene: TRBV7-9; clone size: .; J gene: TRBJ2-3; CDR3 DNA: TGTGCCAGCAGCTTAATAACTAGCGGGGACACAGATACGCAGTATTTT; CDR3 protein: CASSLITSGDTDTQYF
D gene: .; V gene: TRBV15; clone size: .; J gene: TRBJ1-5; CDR3 DNA: TGTGCCACCAGCAGAGCAGTAACAAATCAGCCCCAGCATTTT; CDR3 protein: CATSRAVTNQPQHF
D gene: .; V gene: TRBV20-1; clone size: .; J gene: TRBJ1-6; CDR3 DNA: TGCAGTGCGATACAGGGCCTTAATTCACCCCTCCACTTT; CDR3 protein: CSAIQGLNSPLHF
D gene: .; V gene: TRBV25-1; clone size: .; J gene: TRBJ1-2; CDR3 DNA: TGTGCCAGCGCATTTAACTATGGCTACACCTTC; CDR3 protein: CASAFNYGYTF
D gene: .; V gene: TRBV7-8; clone size: few; J gene: TRBJ1-2; CDR3 DNA: TGTGCCAACAGCAGCCCCAGGTCCTATGGCTACACCTTC; CDR3 protein: CANSSPRSYGYTF
D gene: .; V gene: TRBV5-1; clone size: few; J gene: TRBJ1-3; CDR3 DNA: TGCGCCAGCAGCTTTGGTCAGTCTGGAAACACCATATATTTT; CDR3 protein: CASSFGQSGNTIYF
D gene: .; V gene: TRBV21-1; clone size: .; J gene: TRBJ2-1; CDR3 DNA: TGTGCCAGCAGGCCGGGACAACCGAACGATGAGCAGTTCTTC; CDR3 protein: CASRPGQPNDEQFF
D gene: TRBD2; V gene: TRBV10-3; clone size: .; J gene: TRBJ2-3; CDR3 DNA: TGTGCCTCCCGGGTAGCGGGGGGGCTTAGCACAGATACGCAGTATTTT; CDR3 protein: CASRVAGGLSTDTQYF
D gene: .; V gene: TRBV27; clone size: many; J gene: TRBJ1-1; CDR3 DNA: TGTGCCAGCAGTTATATACAACAGAGCTCTTGGACTGAAGCTTTCTTT; CDR3 protein: CASSYIQQSSWTEAFF
D gene: .; V gene: TRBV27; clone size: few; J gene: TRBJ2-7; CDR3 DNA: TGTGCCAGCAGGGGAGCTCCGAATACCTACGAGCAGTACTTC; CDR3 protein: CASRGAPNTYEQYF
D gene: .; V gene: TRBV7-2; clone size: few; J gene: TRBJ2-7; CDR3 DNA: TGTGCCAGCAGCCCTCCAATGGCTACACTGTACGAGCAGTACTTC; CDR3 protein: CASSPPMATLYEQYF
D gene: .; V gene: TRBV18; clone size: few; J gene: TRBJ2-7; CDR3 DNA: TGTGCCAGCTCACCGGGGGAAACCGGATCCTACGAGCAGTACTTC; CDR3 protein: CASSPGETGSYEQYF
D gene: .; V gene: TRBV27; clone size: many; J gene: TRBJ1-1; CDR3 DNA: TGTGCCAGCAGCCGGGGGGGATCGGAAGAAGCTTTCTTT; CDR3 protein: CASSRGGSEEAFF
D gene: TRBD1; V gene: TRBV6-1; clone size: .; J gene: TRBJ1-1; CDR3 DNA: TGTGCCACGGCCGTGACAGGGGGCACTGAAGCTTTCTTT; CDR3 protein: CATAVTGGTEAFF
D gene: .; V gene: TRBV5-1; clone size: .; J gene: TRBJ1-3; CDR3 DNA: TGCGCCAGCAGGCGGGAATCTGGAAACACCATATATTTT; CDR3 protein: CASRRESGNTIYF
D gene: .; V gene: TRBV19; clone size: few; J gene: TRBJ2-3; CDR3 DNA: TGTGCCAGTAGTACCGGACCGGAGACAGATACGCAGTATTTT; CDR3 protein: CASSTGPETDTQYF
D gene: TRBD1; V gene: TRBV27; clone size: .; J gene: TRBJ1-4; CDR3 DNA: TGTGCCAGCACCAAAGATTGGACAGGGCTGGAAAAACTGTTTTTT; CDR3 protein: CASTKDWTGLEKLFF
D gene: TRBD1; V gene: TRBV3-1; clone size: .; J gene: TRBJ1-4; CDR3 DNA: TGTGCCAGCAGCCAAGGATCAGGGACAGGCGCTGAAAAACTGTTTTTT; CDR3 protein: CASSQGSGTGAEKLFF
D gene: .; V gene: TRBV18; clone size: few; J gene: TRBJ1-5; CDR3 DNA: TGTGCCAGCTCACCACAGGGGAAAGGTCAGCCCCAGCATTTT; CDR3 protein: CASSPQGKGQPQHF
D gene: TRBD1; V gene: TRBV6-5; clone size: .; J gene: TRBJ1-1; CDR3 DNA: TGTGCCAGCAGTTTAAAACAGGGGGTGAACACTGAAGCTTTCTTT; CDR3 protein: CASSLKQGVNTEAFF
D gene: .; V gene: TRBV28; clone size: .; J gene: TRBJ2-7; CDR3 DNA: TGTGCCAGCAGCAACCCGGCGGTTTCCTACGAGCAGTACTTC; CDR3 protein: CASSNPAVSYEQYF
D gene: .; V gene: TRBV10-1; clone size: many; J gene: TRBJ2-2; CDR3 DNA: TGCGCCAGCAGCAGGGCCCAAAACACCGGGGAGCTGTTTTTT; CDR3 protein: CASSRAQNTGELFF
D gene: .; V gene: TRBV4-2; clone size: many; J gene: TRBJ2-2; CDR3 DNA: TGTGCCAGCAGCCAAGTCCCCGGAAGGAACACCGGGGAGCTGTTTTTT; CDR3 protein: CASSQVPGRNTGELFF
D gene: TRBD2; V gene: TRBV12-3/TRBV12-4; clone size: .; J gene: TRBJ2-7; CDR3 DNA: TGTGCCAGCAGTCCGGGGACTAGCGGGGGTTTTTCCTACGAGCAGTACTTC; CDR3 protein: CASSPGTSGGFSYEQYF